This T cell receptor (beta chain) was recovered during a study of cytomegalovirus exposure and HLA in healthy donors. The CDR3 is 14 amino acids. Trimming removed 5 bases from V and 5 bases from J; junction bases left unmatched: 9. The germline V gene has CDR1 SGHTA and CDR2 FQGTGA. Points on this clone: The antigen is undetermined.

Whole-study findings and limits: Trimming of TCR beta V- and J-genes showed a link, identified in a later analysis, to a missense DCLRE1C variant.

The PCR ran on 60 Vbeta and 13 Jbeta primers. The assay was immunoSEQ multiplex PCR, and TCRdb's table has in-frame clones only and misses some. The sample lists 100,000 to 150,000 clones, about two thirds occurring once. This clonotype was obtained from a woman in her sixties or seventies in good health and CMV-seropositive. The V gene is TRBV7-3, the J gene TRBJ2-7, with TRBD2 identical over 7 bases. Sequencing was carried out using PBMCs. The CDR3 DNA follows: TGTGCCAGCAGCCCTACCGGGACTACCGACGAGCAGTACTTC. The encoded protein is CASSPTGTTDEQYF.